The source of this TCR beta chain is a study of control samples from healthy donors and cancer patients. The V gene's germline CDR1 is MNHNS and CDR2 SASEGT. CDR3 length equals 13 residues. The V and J ends lost 3 bases and 4 bases respectively, with 7 bases between them. TCRdb's table, derived via immunoSEQ multiplex PCR, lists solely in-frame clones and lacks some. The sample yields around 150,000 clones, 70% to 90% seen once. The sequenced material came from blood. The source of this sequence is a man between 18 and 35 years old in good health. This chain uses TRBV6-1 with TRBJ1-3, with no clear D. The CDR3 DNA follows: TGTGCCAGCAGTGAGTCCCCGGGAAACACCATATATTTT. This encodes CASSESPGNTIYF.